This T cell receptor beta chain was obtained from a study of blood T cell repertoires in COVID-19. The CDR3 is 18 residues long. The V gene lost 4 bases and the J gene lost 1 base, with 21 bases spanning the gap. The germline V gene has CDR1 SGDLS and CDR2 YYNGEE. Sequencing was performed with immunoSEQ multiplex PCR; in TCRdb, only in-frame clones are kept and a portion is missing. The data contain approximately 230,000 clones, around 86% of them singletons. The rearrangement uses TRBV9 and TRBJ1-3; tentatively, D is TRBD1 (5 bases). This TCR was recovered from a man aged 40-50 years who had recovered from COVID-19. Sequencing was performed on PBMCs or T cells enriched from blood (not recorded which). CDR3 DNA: TGTGCCAGCAGCTCTAGGGTCGACAGCCAAACATCTGGAAACACCATATATTTT. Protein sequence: CASSSRVDSQTSGNTIYF.